A single sample gave rise to the 21 T cell receptor beta chains below, sequenced in a study of T cell repertoires in cytomegalovirus infection. TCRdb reprocessed the reads with MiXCR, giving one entry per CDR3 protein. The top ten clones hold about 40% of a sample with around 100,000 distinct CDR3 sequences, 30% of them seen once. Their antigens remain unidentified. The specimen was CD8+ T cells from cultured PBMCs, collected from culture after CMV antigen stimulation. These receptor sequences come from a human donor in good health (CMV status not recorded). Some clones in this sample may be carry-over from other donors' samples.

A few counts support this clonotype. The CDR3 loop is CASSLLGPVPGHPPSSYNEQFF. DNA for the CDR3: TGTGCCAGCAGCTTACTCGGCCCCGTCCCGGGACATCCTCCGAGCTCCTACAATGAGCAGTTCTTC. V gene TRBV7-9 combines with J gene TRBJ2-1; D is possibly TRBD1 (6 bases). Germline-derived CDR1 and CDR2 are SEHNR and FQNEAQ (reference sequence). V was clipped by 2 bases and J by 0 bases, with 29 bases between them. The CDR3 length is 22 residues.

This clonotype was observed many times. The chain combines TRBV5-1 with TRBJ1-4; D perhaps matches TRBD1 (6 bases). The V gene's germline CDR1 is SGHRS and CDR2 YFSETQ. V lost 3 bases to trimming and J lost 0 bases, with 21 bases between them. The length of the CDR3 is 19 residues. CDR3 DNA sequence: TGCGCCAGCAGCTCCTCTGAAGAGACAGGATCCGCAACTAATGAAAAACTGTTTTTT. The encoded protein is CASSSSEETGSATNEKLFF.

In this sample, this clonotype turned up a few times. V gene TRBV6-6 combines with J gene TRBJ1-3, with D unclear. The V gene lost 0 bases and the J gene lost 6 bases, with 9 bases spanning the gap. Per the germline V gene, CDR1 is MNHNY and CDR2 is SVGAGI (reference sequence). CDR3 length: 14 residues. DNA of the CDR3: TGTGCCAGCAGTTACTCTGGCCGGGTAAACACCATATATTTT. Amino acid sequence: CASSYSGRVNTIYF.

This clonotype was detected ten times or more. V and J are TRBV7-8 and TRBJ1-1; TRBD1 matches at 9 bases. V was clipped by 0 bases and J by 3 bases; unmatched bases: 5. The germline CDR1 and CDR2 sequences are SGHVS and FQNEAQ. The CDR3 spans 16 residues. This CDR3 reads CASSLARTGADTEAFF. Here the CDR3 DNA reads TGTGCCAGCAGCTTAGCCCGGACAGGGGCCGACACTGAAGCTTTCTTT.

In its sample, this clonotype was seen many times. The chain employs TRBV7-2 and TRBJ2-1; the D is unclear. Trimming pared 8 bases from V and 4 bases from J, leaving 24 bases between. Germline assignment: CDR1 SGHTA and CDR2 FQGNSA. The CDR3 length is 17 residues. CDR3 bases: TGTGCCAGCGGCCTGTGGACGGGCATACCACTTTACAATGAGCAGTTCTTC. Residues: CASGLWTGIPLYNEQFF.

This clonotype was recorded at least ten times. The J gene is TRBJ1-4, the V gene TRBV7-2; no reliable D call. Trimming shortened V by 5 bases and J by 3 bases, and 16 bases separated the two germline ends. CDR1 and CDR2 (germline): SGHTA, FQGNSA. This CDR3 has 16 residues. The CDR3 spells CASSRRGGSANEKLFF. The DNA for the CDR3 is TGTGCCAGCAGCCGCCGTGGTGGTTCGGCTAATGAAAAACTGTTTTTT.

This clonotype was counted a few times. The chain combines TRBV6-1 with TRBJ2-1; D gene uncertain. V lost 2 bases and J lost 7, with 6 bases in between. Germline-derived CDR1 and CDR2 are MNHNS and SASEGT. The CDR3 is 12 residues long. CDR3 residues: CASSEIGNEQFF. For the CDR3, the DNA is TGTGCCAGCAGTGAAATAGGTAATGAGCAGTTCTTC.

The chain employs TRBV14 and TRBJ1-2, with 9 positions matching TRBD1. The junction had 6 bases not matched to a gene; V was cut back by 3 bases and J by 4 bases. The CDR3 sequence is 15 residues long. CDR1 is SGHDN, CDR2 FVKESK, per germline. CDR3 in amino acids: CASSHEQGAPYGYTF. CDR3 coding DNA: TGTGCCAGCAGCCATGAACAGGGGGCCCCCTATGGCTACACCTTC.

This chain uses TRBV7-6 with TRBJ2-5, with 8 bases aligning to TRBD1. V shed 5 bases and J 1 base; nucleotides not matched to a gene: 3. The CDR3 spans 14 residues. Germline lookup yields CDR1 SGHVS and CDR2 FNYEAQ. The CDR3 DNA reads as TGTGCCAGCAGCAAGCAGGGGGCCCAAGAGACCCAGTACTTC. It specifies CASSKQGAQETQYF.

This clonotype was counted a single time. The gene calls are TRBV7-6 and TRBJ1-2; perhaps TRBD1 as D (5 bases). V lost 2 bases, J lost 3 bases, and 16 bases lay in between. CDR1 SGHVS and CDR2 FNYEAQ come from the germline V gene. The CDR3 length is 16 residues. The CDR3 region is CASSLPTAYHHYGYTF. CDR3 coding DNA: TGTGCCAGCAGCTTACCGACAGCCTATCATCACTATGGCTACACCTTC.

The sample holds a few counts of this clonotype. This chain links TRBV6-1 with TRBJ2-7; 11 bases fit TRBD2. The CDR3 sequence is 16 residues long. V trimming: 4 bases; J trimming: 2 bases; junction bases outside the gene matches: 7. Germline V gene lookup returns CDR1 MNHNS and CDR2 SASEGT. CDR3 sequence (DNA): TGTGCCAGCAGTGGCCGGACTAGCGGGCCCACCTACGAGCAGTACTTC. The encoded protein is CASSGRTSGPTYEQYF.

This clonotype was observed many times. This chain connects TRBV7-2 to TRBJ2-1; D possibly corresponds to TRBD2 (5 bases). The germline V and J ends were trimmed by 4 bases and 6 bases, with 19 bases remaining between them. The CDR3 length is 16 residues. Germline V gene sequence: CDR1 SGHTA, CDR2 FQGNSA. CDR3 amino acids: CASSSSTGSRFNEQFF. The CDR3 DNA follows: TGTGCCAGCAGCTCTAGCACGGGATCGAGATTCAATGAGCAGTTCTTC.

The genes are TRBV19 and TRBJ2-1; D is undetermined. The germline V gene encodes CDR1 LNHDA and CDR2 SQIVND (reference sequence). The length of the CDR3 is 14 residues. Trimming removed 3 bases at V and 4 bases at J, with 10 bases between. In DNA, the CDR3 is TGTGCCAGTAGTATCGTCCCCCTGTACAATGAGCAGTTCTTC. Encoded protein: CASSIVPLYNEQFF.

This clonotype was recorded a few times. The chain links TRBV4-1 to TRBJ1-5; no clear D gene. The germline CDR1 and CDR2 sequences are MGHRA and YSYEKL. Trimming took off 1 base at V and 4 bases at J, with 5 bases between the two ends. This CDR3 comprises 13 residues. The CDR3 region has the DNA TGCGCCAGCAGCCAAGGAAGTAATCAGCCCCAGCATTTT. Protein product: CASSQGSNQPQHF.

The table lists this clonotype with many counts. This chain links TRBV7-2 with TRBJ1-1; D may be TRBD1 (6 bases). The V gene lost 2 bases and the J gene lost 11 bases, with 12 bases spanning the gap. Germline CDR1 reads SGHTA; CDR2 reads FQGNSA. The CDR3 extends over 12 amino acids. The CDR3 coding sequence is TGTGCCAGCAGCTTAAATTACAGGGACGCTTTCTTT. Translated, it gives CASSLNYRDAFF.

In this sample, this clonotype turned up many times. J is TRBJ2-1 and V is TRBV6-2 or TRBV6-3; TRBD1 matches at 9 bases. CDR1 and CDR2 from the germline V gene are MNHEY and SVGEGT. Trimming took 6 bases from V and 2 from J; bases not matched to a gene: 5. The CDR3 covers 15 residues. CDR3 protein: CASRFRQGAYNEQFF. The CDR3, as DNA: TGTGCCAGCAGATTTCGACAGGGGGCCTACAATGAGCAGTTCTTC.

This sequence joins TRBV24-1 and TRBJ2-3; the D is unclear. The CDR3 covers 12 residues. Germline lookup yields CDR1 KGHDR and CDR2 SFDVKD. Trimming cost V 3 bases and J 2 bases, with 2 bases left between them. DNA of the CDR3: TGTGCCACCAGTGATCCCACAGATACGCAGTATTTT. Protein: CATSDPTDTQYF.

This clonotype was observed many times. The chain employs TRBV7-6 and TRBJ2-2, with D unresolved. V lost 2 bases to trimming and J lost 6 bases, with 7 bases between them. The CDR3 contains 13 residues. Germline CDR1 SGHVS, CDR2 FNYEAQ. This CDR3 reads CASSLIQAGELFF. DNA for the CDR3: TGTGCCAGCAGCTTAATCCAGGCCGGGGAGCTGTTTTTT.

The rearrangement links TRBV9 to TRBJ1-2; D remains ambiguous. The CDR3 sequence is 14 residues long. Trimming stripped 4 bases from V and 4 bases from J, with 14 bases between. Germline CDR1 is SGDLS and CDR2 is YYNGEE. The CDR3 reads CASSQLVSGYGYTF. In DNA, the CDR3 is TGTGCCAGCAGCCAACTTGTCAGTGGCTATGGCTACACCTTC.

This clonotype has more than one count but fewer than ten. The chain couples TRBV7-2 to TRBJ2-7; D could derive from TRBD1 or TRBD2 (6 bases each). This CDR3 region has 17 residues. Per the germline V gene, CDR1 is SGHTA and CDR2 is FQGNSA. V lost 2 bases, J lost 3 bases, and 20 bases lay in between. The CDR3 here is CASSLPGFRGVIYEQYF. CDR3 nucleotide sequence: TGTGCCAGCAGCTTACCGGGGTTTAGGGGGGTGATCTACGAGCAGTACTTC.

This clonotype was detected ten times or more. This chain connects TRBV6-1 to TRBJ1-5; no clear D. The CDR3 runs to 15 residues. Between the trimmed V and J ends, which lost 4 bases and 2 bases, there was a span of 12 bases. CDR1 MNHNS and CDR2 SASEGT come from the germline V gene. The DNA for the CDR3 is TGTGCCAGCAGTGCTAGGGAAGCGCGCAATCAGCCCCAGCATTTT. Its translation is CASSAREARNQPQHF.